These T cell receptor beta chains were read from a single sample in a study of CD4 T cell repertoires in COVID-19. Sequencing was performed with immunoSEQ multiplex PCR; in TCRdb, only in-frame clones are kept and a portion is missing. The sample yields 20,000 or so clones, around nine tenths seen once. This material consisted of central memory CD4+ T cells from blood, taken before the COVID-19 pandemic. All receptors come from a human donor who had COVID-19. Each CDR3 is given with its conserved first and last residue. The listing skips clone size in some rows; elsewhere it reads once, few, many or a size class.

J gene,V gene,clone size,CDR3 protein
TRBJ1-4,TRBV29-1,.,CSVMRNSGKLFF
TRBJ1-2,TRBV28,.,CASRRGGNEGYTF
TRBJ1-5,TRBV28,.,CASSLYNQPQHF
TRBJ1-5,TRBV28,few,CASRARPTQGGLNQPQHF
TRBJ2-7,TRBV27,.,CASRPLTSGSYEQYF
TRBJ2-5,TRBV6-6,.,CASSNLRGETQYF
TRBJ1-5,TRBV6-1,.,CATTTDFLGNQPQHF
TRBJ2-5,TRBV11-2,.,CASSLNWGPQETQYF
TRBJ1-6,TRBV10-3,.,CAISESGTGINSPLHF
TRBJ2-2,TRBV2,.,CASSATRSPTGELFF
TRBJ1-5,TRBV6-1,.,CASSVGSLDQPQHF
TRBJ1-5,TRBV19,.,CASSVTNQPQHF
TRBJ1-2,TRBV9,.,CASSPGVGAGGYTF
TRBJ1-4,TRBV4-1,.,CASSYGGVSEKLFF
TRBJ2-6,TRBV9,.,CASSPASGTGANVLTF
TRBJ1-2,TRBV2,.,CASSPQTYYGYTF
TRBJ1-2,TRBV19,few,CASSIQTQSHGGYTF
TRBJ2-1,TRBV10-3,.,CAISLSGNEQFF
TRBJ1-6,TRBV7-6,.,CASSGTGANSPLHF
TRBJ2-7,TRBV18,once,CASSPQLEQYF
.,TRBV4-1,.,CASSQWRTSYEQYF
TRBJ2-3,TRBV4-1,.,CASSQDGTSTDTQYF
TRBJ1-2,TRBV6-6,.,CASSSPDGGVNYGYTF
TRBJ2-7,TRBV19,.,CASSPQGTGPYEQYF
TRBJ2-1,TRBV20-1,.,CSAALANEQFF
TRBJ2-1,TRBV10-2,.,CASRRTSGRAGNEQFF
TRBJ2-7,TRBV11-3,.,CASSLGGRQYF
TRBJ1-2,TRBV28,.,CASSLKDRNNYGYTF
TRBJ1-5,TRBV6-5,.,CASSYSGEGNQPQHF
TRBJ1-2,TRBV6-1,.,CASSEGEYRAHGGYTF
TRBJ1-1,TRBV23-1,once,CASSQSARDTEAFF
TRBJ2-5,TRBV2,.,CASSDKREGWRETQYF
TRBJ1-4,TRBV6-1,.,CASSQVTGNEKLFF